This entry lists 28 T cell receptor beta chains sequenced from one sample in a study of metastatic and nonmetastatic thyroid tumors. TCRdb ran MiXCR on the PCR reads. The sample includes some 17,000 clones, 25% to 30% of them seen just once. Treatment of any kind had been given to no patient before thyroid surgery. The sequencing input was tumor tissue. These receptors were obtained from a female donor with papillary thyroid cancer or a benign thyroid nodule (not recorded which). Some clones in this sample may be carry-over from other donors' samples.

This clone was counted only a few times. The gene calls are TRBV25-1 and TRBJ1-2, with 8 bases lining up with TRBD1. Losses at the gene ends were 5 bases for V and 0 bases for J; bases not matched to a gene: 11. Germline V lookup: CDR1 MGHDK, CDR2 SYGVNS. The CDR3 spans 17 residues. CDR3 protein: CASSSSGGQGANYGYTF. CDR3 nucleotides: TGTGCCAGCAGTTCATCCGGAGGACAGGGCGCTAACTATGGCTACACCTTC.

This clone was counted only a few times. A clone one base away is much larger, so this may be a read error. The chain has TRBV5-4 and TRBJ2-3; D possibly corresponds to TRBD2 (7 bases). From germline, CDR1 is SGHNT and CDR2 YYREEE (reference sequence). The CDR3 runs 13 residues. CDR3 in amino acids: CASSQAGQDMQYF. CDR3 sequence (DNA): TGTGCCAGCAGCCAAGCGGGACAAGATATGCAGTATTTT.

In this sample, this clone turned up a few times. Being one base from a much bigger clone, this may be a read error. The chain employs TRBV19 and TRBJ2-1, with 7 positions matching TRBD2. Per the germline V gene, CDR1 is LNHDA and CDR2 is SQIVND (reference sequence). Germline trimming cut 5 bases from V and 4 bases from J; bases unmatched to any gene: 11. This CDR3 is 16 amino acids long. CDR3 sequence: CASSSWTSGAYNEQFF. In nucleotides, the CDR3 is TGTGCCAGTAGTTCCTGGACCAGCGGGGCTTACAATGAGCAGTTCTTC.

This clone was observed many times. The gene calls are TRBV20-1 and TRBJ2-1; TRBD2 is a possible D gene (6 bases). Germline CDR1 is DFQATT and CDR2 is SNEGSKA (reference sequence). V lost 1 base and J lost 9, with 19 bases in between. The CDR3 length is 15 residues. The CDR3 DNA follows: TGCAGTGCTAGAGCGGGCGCGGGATTAGGGAGTGAGCAGTTCTTC. Protein: CSARAGAGLGSEQFF.

This clone is termed medium-sized. The chain recombines TRBV10-2 with TRBJ1-4; 9 positions agree with TRBD1. Germline CDR1 and CDR2: WSHSY and SAAADI. V dropped 1 base and J dropped 0; count of bases not matched to a gene: 0. The CDR3 has 16 amino acids. DNA for the CDR3: TGCGCCAGCAGTGAGTGGGACAGGGCAACTAATGAAAAACTGTTTTTT. It codes for CASSEWDRATNEKLFF.

In its sample, this clone was seen many times. The V gene is TRBV5-6, the J gene TRBJ2-3, with 7 bases matching TRBD2. With 0 bases clipped from V and 0 bases from J, the junction kept 4 bases outside the gene matches. Germline-derived CDR1 and CDR2 are SGHDT and YYEEEE. This CDR3 comprises 16 residues. DNA for the CDR3: TGTGCCAGCAGCTTGGGACTAGCAGGTAGCACAGATACGCAGTATTTT. It codes for CASSLGLAGSTDTQYF.

This clone ranks as medium-sized (0.01 to 0.1%). The chain links TRBV7-2 to TRBJ1-2; tentative D call: TRBD1 (6 bases). Deletions cut 5 bases from V and 6 bases from J, with 10 bases between. CDR1 and CDR2 (germline): SGHTA, FQGNSA. The CDR3 extends over 12 amino acids. DNA for the CDR3: TGTGCCAGCAGCATGAACAGGGATGGCTACACCTTC. It specifies CASSMNRDGYTF.

Note on this clone: An end of the junction does not agree with germline; a read error may underlie this. The V gene is TRBV5-5, the J gene TRBJ1-2, with a tentative D call TRBD1 (6 bases). This CDR3 spans 14 amino acids. The germline gives CDR1 SGHKS, CDR2 YYEKEE (reference sequence). This CDR3 is CSSSLAPGVNGYTF. The CDR3 region has the DNA TGTTCCAGCAGCTTGGCCCCAGGGGTGAATGGCTACACCTTC.

This clone has ten or more counts. Here the CDR3 reads CASSFEGSAYEQYF. In DNA form, the CDR3 reads TGTGCCAGCAGCTTCGAGGGGTCCGCCTACGAGCAGTACTTC. The chain links TRBV7-2 to TRBJ2-7; D tentatively fits TRBD1 or TRBD2 (5 bases each). The CDR3 runs 14 residues. V was pared by 3 bases and J by 2 bases, with 11 bases between. The germline CDR1 and CDR2 sequences are SGHTA and FQGNSA.

V gene TRBV3-1 combines with J gene TRBJ1-2, with 7 bases aligning to TRBD1. The CDR3 extends over 16 amino acids. The germline CDR1 and CDR2 sequences are LGHDT and YNNKEL (reference sequence). With 1 base clipped from V and 1 base from J, the junction kept 6 bases outside the gene matches. The CDR3 sequence is CASSQVTGPFNYGYTF. CDR3 sequence (DNA): TGTGCCAGCAGCCAAGTGACAGGGCCTTTTAACTATGGCTACACCTTC. Supplemented by reference TRBV3-1 and TRBJ1-2, the full variable domain reads DTAVSQTPKYLVTQMGNDKSIKCEQNLGHDTMYWYKQDSKKFLKIMFSYNNKELIINETVPNRFSPKSPDKAHLNLHINSLELGDSAVYFCASSQVTGPFNYGYTFGSGTRLTVV.

The sample holds many counts of this clone. CDR3 in DNA: TGTGCCAGCAGCTTACTAGCGGGAGGGGACGAGCAGTACTTC. This sequence encodes CASSLLAGGDEQYF. This chain joins TRBV7-8 and TRBJ2-7; TRBD2 matches 12 bases. Germline values: CDR1 SGHVS, CDR2 FQNEAQ. V shed 2 bases, J shed 5 bases, and the junction held 1 base outside the gene matches. The CDR3 loop spans 14 amino acids.

This clone is deemed medium-sized. Other DNA sequences from this sample encode an identical CDR3 as well. The rearrangement links TRBV18 to TRBJ2-7; D gene unclear. The CDR3 is made up of 13 amino acids. Looked up from germline, CDR1 is KGHSH and CDR2 is LQKENI. Trimming took off 2 bases at V and 3 bases at J, with 8 bases between the two ends. The CDR3: CASSPAADYEQYF. The CDR3 nucleotides read TGTGCCAGCTCACCAGCGGCAGACTACGAGCAGTACTTC.

The chain carries TRBV5-6 and TRBJ1-6; D not resolved. Per germline, CDR1 SGHDT and CDR2 YYEEEE. The length of the CDR3 is 16 residues. The V gene lost 1 base and the J gene lost 3 bases, with 11 bases spanning the gap. The CDR3 nucleotides read TGTGCCAGCAGCTTGTTCGTCGGCAGCTATAATTCACCCCTCCACTTT. This encodes CASSLFVGSYNSPLHF. The full variable domain, its missing parts supplied by reference TRBV5-6 and TRBJ1-6, is DAGVTQSPTHLIKTRGQQVTLRCSPKSGHDTVSWYQQALGQGPQFIFQYYEEEERQRGNFPDRFSGHQFPNYSSELNVNALLLGDSALYLCASSLFVGSYNSPLHFGNGTRLTVT.

The gene calls are TRBV6-2 or TRBV6-3 and TRBJ2-1; D is possibly TRBD1 (6 bases). The V end was cut by 0 bases, the J end by 4 bases, with 16 bases between. Germline loops: CDR1 MNHEY, CDR2 SVGEGT. The CDR3 totals 17 residues. The CDR3 loop is CASSYSYNRGGYNEQFF. The CDR3, as DNA: TGTGCCAGCAGTTACTCTTATAATAGAGGGGGATACAATGAGCAGTTCTTC.

This clone was counted ten times or more. The chain employs TRBV4-1 and TRBJ1-2, with a tentative D call TRBD1 (5 bases). Germline-derived CDR1 and CDR2 are MGHRA and YSYEKL. The V end lost 0 bases, the J end lost 7 bases, and 15 bases lay between the germline ends. The CDR3 extends over 15 amino acids. In DNA form, the CDR3 reads TGCGCCAGCAGCCAAGAGTGGACACGCCGCGCTGGCTACACCTTC. This translates into CASSQEWTRRAGYTF.

The chain joins TRBV6-5 to TRBJ2-7; D assignment may be TRBD1 or TRBD2 (6 bases each). Germline lookup yields CDR1 MNHEY and CDR2 SVGAGI. The CDR3 is made up of 14 amino acids. V lost 4 bases and J 2 bases, leaving 12 bases between the germline ends. The CDR3 DNA follows: TGTGCCAGCAGTTCCCGGGGGACACCCTACGAGCAGTACTTC. Amino acids: CASSSRGTPYEQYF.

At least ten counts were recorded for this clone. This chain connects TRBV9 to TRBJ2-6; D gene unclear. This CDR3 is 13 amino acids long. Looked up from germline, CDR1 is SGDLS and CDR2 is YYNGEE. V was pared by 0 bases and J by 2 bases, with 0 bases between. The CDR3 loop reads CASSVAGANVLTF. The CDR3 region has the DNA TGTGCCAGCAGCGTAGCTGGGGCCAACGTCCTGACTTTC.

This clone is deemed medium-sized. This chain's CDR3 is CASHPIAATSSYEQYF. The CDR3 nucleotides read TGTGCCAGCCATCCCATAGCGGCAACTAGCTCCTACGAGCAGTACTTC. This chain links TRBV28 with TRBJ2-7; tentatively, D is TRBD2 (6 bases). The CDR3 loop spans 16 amino acids. Germline V gives CDR1 MDHEN, CDR2 SYDVKM. The germline V and J ends were trimmed by 8 bases and 0 bases, with 20 bases remaining between them.

This clone qualifies as medium-sized. J is TRBJ2-2 and V is TRBV24-1; D tentatively reads TRBD1 or TRBD2 (5 bases each). The germline CDR1 and CDR2 sequences are KGHDR and SFDVKD. The CDR3 runs to 13 residues. V was clipped by 9 bases and J by 0 bases, with 7 bases between them. The CDR3 coding sequence is TGTGCCACCTGGGACCCGAACACCGGGGAGCTGTTTTTT. The encoded protein is CATWDPNTGELFF.

The rearrangement links TRBV25-1 to TRBJ2-7; D gene unclear. The CDR3 length is 11 residues. V was trimmed by 3 bases and J by 4 bases, leaving 4 bases between them. Germline assignment: CDR1 MGHDK and CDR2 SYGVNS. In DNA, the CDR3 is TGTGCCAGCAGTGACTCATACGAGCAGTACTTC. This encodes CASSDSYEQYF.

This clone was seen more than once but under ten times. The conserved closing phenylalanine or tryptophan is absent in this CDR3, likely reflecting a read error. The chain couples TRBV12-3 or TRBV12-4 to TRBJ1-1; D ambiguous. Trimming took off 3 bases at V and 8 bases at J, with 7 bases between the two ends. The CDR3 contains 11 residues. CDR3 DNA: TGTGCCAGCAGTTTGAGGAGGGAAGCTTTCCTT. As protein: CASSLRREAFL.

This sequence joins TRBV20-1 and TRBJ1-2; D remains unclear. Trimming removed 2 bases at V and 3 bases at J, with 13 bases between. The CDR3 totals 14 residues. Looked up from germline, CDR1 is DFQATT and CDR2 is SNEGSKA (reference sequence). CDR3 in amino acids: CSARTPPPYYGYTF. CDR3 DNA sequence: TGCAGTGCTAGAACTCCACCCCCCTACTATGGCTACACCTTC.

In its sample, this clone was seen a few times. This chain connects TRBV19 to TRBJ1-2; TRBD1 aligns across 9 bases. Trimming at V came to 6 bases and at J to 2 bases, leaving 1 base not matched to a gene. Per germline, CDR1 LNHDA and CDR2 SQIVND (reference sequence). This CDR3 has 13 amino acids. CDR3: CASRGQGNYGYTF. The CDR3 coding sequence is TGTGCCAGTAGGGGACAGGGAAACTATGGCTACACCTTC.

This clone was picked up many times. The J gene is TRBJ1-5, the V gene TRBV30, with 7 bases that match TRBD1. The V gene end was trimmed by 2 bases and the J gene end by 4 bases; junction bases not matched to a gene: 5. Germline V gene lookup returns CDR1 GTSNPN and CDR2 SVGIG (reference sequence). The length of the CDR3 is 14 residues. CDR3 sequence reads: CAWSTGTANQPQHF. The CDR3 bases are TGTGCCTGGAGTACCGGGACAGCAAATCAGCCCCAGCATTTT.

This clone was counted ten times or more. As DNA, the CDR3 is TGTGCCAGCAGGCTTTCCCGAATCAATGAGCAGTTCTTC. The encoded protein is CASRLSRINEQFF. The chain is built from TRBV7-9 and TRBJ2-1; D gene unclear. Trimming removed 6 bases at V and 6 bases at J, with 12 bases between. Germline V gene data show CDR1 as SEHNR and CDR2 as FQNEAQ (reference sequence). This CDR3 contains 13 residues.

A single count supports this clone. The rearrangement joins TRBV5-1 to TRBJ2-1; TRBD2 aligns across 12 bases. The CDR3 is 15 residues long. From germline, CDR1 is SGHRS and CDR2 YFSETQ. J was trimmed by 10 bases and V by 0 bases; bases with no gene match: 5. CDR3 nucleotides: TGCGCCAGCAGCTTGGGACTAGCGGGAGTTAAGGAGCAGTTCTTC. It specifies CASSLGLAGVKEQFF.

This clone was seen ten or more times. The chain employs TRBV3-1 and TRBJ2-7; D is uncertain. From germline, CDR1 is LGHDT and CDR2 YNNKEL (reference sequence). This CDR3 has 12 residues. V lost 1 base and J 7 bases, leaving 8 bases between the germline ends. The CDR3 spells CASSQAGLEQYF. In DNA form, the CDR3 reads TGTGCCAGCAGCCAAGCCGGGTTGGAGCAGTACTTC.

This clone was detected a few times. V and J are TRBV19 and TRBJ2-6; D not resolved. The length of the CDR3 is 19 residues. V was pared by 2 bases and J by 0 bases, with 17 bases between. CDR1 is LNHDA and CDR2 is SQIVND in the germline V gene (reference sequence). The CDR3, as DNA: TGTGCCAGTAGTATATTGTTCGGATCTAGAATCTCTGGGGCCAACGTCCTGACTTTC. Its translation is CASSILFGSRISGANVLTF.